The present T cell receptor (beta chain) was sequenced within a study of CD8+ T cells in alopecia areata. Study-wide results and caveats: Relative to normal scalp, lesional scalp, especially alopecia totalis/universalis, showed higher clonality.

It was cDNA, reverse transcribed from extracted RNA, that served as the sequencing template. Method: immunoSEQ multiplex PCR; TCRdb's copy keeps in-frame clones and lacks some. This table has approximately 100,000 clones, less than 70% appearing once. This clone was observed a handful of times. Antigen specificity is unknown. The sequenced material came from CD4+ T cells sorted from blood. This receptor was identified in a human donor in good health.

The CDR3 here is CSVEGGPAGGRTQYF. The CDR3 DNA is TGCAGCGTTGAAGGAGGACCAGCGGGGGGGCGGACCCAGTACTTC. This chain uses TRBV29-1 with TRBJ2-5; 10 nucleotides line up with TRBD2. Losses at the gene ends were 1 base for V and 7 bases for J; bases not matched to a gene: 9. This CDR3 has 15 amino acids. The germline V gene has CDR1 SQVTM and CDR2 ANQGSEA.